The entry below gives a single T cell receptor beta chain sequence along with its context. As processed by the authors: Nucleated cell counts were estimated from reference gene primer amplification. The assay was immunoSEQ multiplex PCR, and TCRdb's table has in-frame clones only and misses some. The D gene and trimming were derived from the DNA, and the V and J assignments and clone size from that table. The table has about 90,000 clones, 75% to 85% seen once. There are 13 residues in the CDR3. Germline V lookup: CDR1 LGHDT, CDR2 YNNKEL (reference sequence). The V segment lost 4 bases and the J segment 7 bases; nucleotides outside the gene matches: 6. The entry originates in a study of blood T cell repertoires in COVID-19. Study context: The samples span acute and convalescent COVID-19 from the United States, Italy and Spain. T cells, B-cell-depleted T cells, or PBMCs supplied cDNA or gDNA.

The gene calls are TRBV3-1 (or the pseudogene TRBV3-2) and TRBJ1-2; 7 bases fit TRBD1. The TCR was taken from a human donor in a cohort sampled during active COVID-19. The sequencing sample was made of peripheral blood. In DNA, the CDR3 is TGTGCCAGCAGCCGCCGACAGGGCGGTGGCTACACCTTC. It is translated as CASSRRQGGGYTF.